The present TCR beta chain was sequenced within a study of graft-versus-host responses after intestinal transplantation. J was trimmed by 3 bases and V by 0 bases; bases with no gene match: 2. This CDR3 comprises 16 residues. Germline assignment: CDR1 SGDLS and CDR2 YYNGEE. Only in-frame clones appear in the TCRdb table, and some are missing; sequencing was by immunoSEQ multiplex PCR. The sample contains 45,000 to 60,000 clones, around 90% of which appear only once. On this clone: Its antigen is undetermined.

This specimen was unstimulated CD4+ T cells sorted from spleen or lymph node cells, taken before transplant. This sequence was found in a human donor who was the organ donor for an intestinal transplant. V usage is TRBV9 and J usage is TRBJ2-1; 11 nucleotides match TRBD1. In nucleotides, the CDR3 is TGTGCCAGCAGCGTAGGCGGGACAGGGGGCTACAATGAGCAGTTCTTC. This sequence encodes CASSVGGTGGYNEQFF.